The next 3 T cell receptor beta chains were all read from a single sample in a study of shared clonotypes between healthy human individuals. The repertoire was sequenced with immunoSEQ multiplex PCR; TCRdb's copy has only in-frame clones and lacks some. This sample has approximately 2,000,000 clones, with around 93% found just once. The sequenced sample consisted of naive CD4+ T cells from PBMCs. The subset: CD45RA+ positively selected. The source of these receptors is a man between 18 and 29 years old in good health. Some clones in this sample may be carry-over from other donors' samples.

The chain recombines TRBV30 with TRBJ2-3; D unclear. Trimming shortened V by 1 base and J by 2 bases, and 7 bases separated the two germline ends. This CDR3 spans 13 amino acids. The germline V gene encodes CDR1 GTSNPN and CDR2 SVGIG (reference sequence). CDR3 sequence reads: CAWSDRLTDTQYF. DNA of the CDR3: TGTGCCTGGAGTGATAGACTCACAGATACGCAGTATTTT.

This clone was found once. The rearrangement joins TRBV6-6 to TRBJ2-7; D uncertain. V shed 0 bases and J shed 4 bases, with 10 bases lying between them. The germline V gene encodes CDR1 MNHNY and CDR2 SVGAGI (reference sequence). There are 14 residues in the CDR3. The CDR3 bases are TGTGCCAGCAGTTACTCGTCCGGGCGATACGAGCAGTACTTC. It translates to CASSYSSGRYEQYF.

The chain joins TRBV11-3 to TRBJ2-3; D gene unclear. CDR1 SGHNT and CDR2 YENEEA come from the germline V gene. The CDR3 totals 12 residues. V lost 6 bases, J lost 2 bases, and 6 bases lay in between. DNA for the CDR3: TGTGCCAGCAGTCGTAACACAGATACGCAGTATTTT. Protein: CASSRNTDTQYF.